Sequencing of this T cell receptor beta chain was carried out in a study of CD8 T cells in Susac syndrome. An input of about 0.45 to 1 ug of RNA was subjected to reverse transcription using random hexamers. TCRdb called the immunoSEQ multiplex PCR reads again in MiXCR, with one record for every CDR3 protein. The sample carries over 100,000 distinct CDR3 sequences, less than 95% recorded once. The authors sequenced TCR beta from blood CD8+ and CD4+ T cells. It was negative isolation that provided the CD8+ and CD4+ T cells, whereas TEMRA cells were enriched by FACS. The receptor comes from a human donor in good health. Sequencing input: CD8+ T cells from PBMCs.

The CDR3 here is CASSVEQTEKLFF. The CDR3 DNA reads TGTGCCAGCAGCGTAGAACAGACCGAAAAACTGTTTTTT. The V gene is TRBV9, the J gene TRBJ1-4; D is unclear. The V end lost 0 bases, the J end lost 8 bases, and 8 bases lay between the germline ends. The CDR3 contains 13 residues. Germline CDR1 is SGDLS and CDR2 is YYNGEE. The full variable domain, completed using reference TRBV9 and TRBJ1-4, is DSGVTQTPKHLITATGQRVTLRCSPRSGDLSVYWYQQSLDQGLQFLIQYYNGEERAKGNILERFSAQQFPDLHSELNLSSLELGDSALYFCASSVEQTEKLFFGSGTQLSVL.